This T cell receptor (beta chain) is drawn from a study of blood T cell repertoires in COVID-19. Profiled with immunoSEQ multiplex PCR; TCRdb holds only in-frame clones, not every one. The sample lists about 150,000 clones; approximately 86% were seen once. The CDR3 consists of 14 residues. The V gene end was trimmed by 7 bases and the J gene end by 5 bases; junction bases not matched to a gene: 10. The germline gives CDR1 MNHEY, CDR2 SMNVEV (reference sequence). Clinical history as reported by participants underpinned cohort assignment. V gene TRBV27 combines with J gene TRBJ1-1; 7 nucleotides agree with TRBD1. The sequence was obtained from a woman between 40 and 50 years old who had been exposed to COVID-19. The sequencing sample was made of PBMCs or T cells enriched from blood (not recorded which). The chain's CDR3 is CASNLRTGGTEAFF. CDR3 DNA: TGTGCCAGCAACTTACGGACAGGAGGGACTGAAGCTTTCTTT.